The rows below give T cell receptor beta chains drawn from one sample of a study of cytomegalovirus exposure and HLA in healthy donors. Here immunoSEQ multiplex PCR was the method, and the copy in TCRdb shows in-frame clones only, minus some. The profile shows around 150,000 clones, 60% to 80% of them singletons. The sequenced sample was PBMCs. Every receptor here comes from a man in his late teens or twenties in good health and CMV-seropositive. Both conserved end residues are trimmed from each CDR3.

j_gene | v_gene | CDR3aa
TRBJ1-2 | TRBV6-4 | ASRAGTGGDYGYT
TRBJ2-7 | TRBV5-4 | ASSLDGTSGDTKTYEQY
TRBJ2-1 | TRBV9 | ASSVGALLYNEQF
TRBJ2-7 | TRBV30 | ASLGPRGEQY
TRBJ2-5 | TRBV13 | ASSQYMATQY
TRBJ2-7 | TRBV28 | ASSRGGGEQY
TRBJ2-7 | TRBV28 | ASSSGQRPYEQY
TRBJ1-2 | TRBV29-1 | SATQGGIGYT
TRBJ2-3 | TRBV18 | ASSRALAGATDTQY
TRBJ1-4 | TRBV15 | ATSRGWLWAGAEKLF
TRBJ1-2 | TRBV5-6 | ASSFERTAGYT
TRBJ2-1 | TRBV5-1 | ASSPAGGGSTNEQF
TRBJ2-7 | TRBV28 | ASSRGFDEQY
TRBJ2-3 | TRBV5-1 | ASRLAGPSDTQY
TRBJ2-7 | TRBV28 | ASSLLEGGSSIYEQY